Each of the 16 T cell receptor beta chains below was sequenced from the same sample in a study of long-term antiretroviral therapy in people with HIV. The assay used was immunoSEQ (version v3.0), run at survey level. Assay used: immunoSEQ multiplex PCR; TCRdb lists only in-frame clones, some missing. Among tens of thousands of clones listed, 95% were seen once. The sample in question was unsorted PBMCs, obtained 5.3 years after starting antiretroviral therapy. These receptor sequences come from a man aged 50 to 60 with HIV.

The chain joins TRBV30 to TRBJ1-2; D not certain. Looked up from germline, CDR1 is GTSNPN and CDR2 is SVGIG (reference sequence). Trimming cost V 0 bases and J 3 bases, with 11 bases left between them. This CDR3 spans 14 amino acids. Here the CDR3 DNA reads TGTGCCTGGAGTGTTCGGGAGCGGGACTATGGCTACACCTTC. Translated, it gives CAWSVRERDYGYTF.

The V call is TRBV6-6, the J call TRBJ1-1, with D possibly TRBD1 on 6 matching bases. The V gene's germline CDR1 is MNHNY and CDR2 SVGAGI (reference sequence). V gave up 0 bases and J gave up 7 bases, with 12 bases separating them. The CDR3 is made up of 14 amino acids. CDR3: CASSYSGGASEAFF. CDR3 DNA: TGTGCCAGCAGTTACTCGGGGGGGGCAAGTGAAGCTTTCTTT.

The genes are TRBV7-6 and TRBJ2-3; 8 positions match TRBD2. Germline CDR1 is SGHVS and CDR2 is FNYEAQ. The CDR3 consists of 14 residues. Germline trimming cut 8 bases from V and 1 base from J; bases unmatched to any gene: 5. CDR3 sequence reads: CASADGGGTDTQYF. The CDR3 bases are TGTGCCAGCGCCGACGGGGGGGGCACAGATACGCAGTATTTT.

This chain joins TRBV7-3 and TRBJ1-2; TRBD1 is a possible D gene (5 bases). Looked up from germline, CDR1 is SGHTA and CDR2 is FQGTGA. V was trimmed by 2 bases and J by 3 bases, leaving 7 bases between them. The CDR3 is made up of 13 amino acids. In DNA form, the CDR3 reads TGTGCCAGCAGCTTAGGGGGGGACTATGGCTACACCTTC. Its translation: CASSLGGDYGYTF.

The chain carries TRBV5-8 and TRBJ1-4; the D gene is possibly TRBD1 (6 bases). This CDR3 has 15 amino acids. In germline, CDR1 is SGHTS, CDR2 YDEGEE. The V and J ends lost 0 bases and 4 bases respectively, with 10 bases between them. The CDR3 spells CASSLVQGLNEKLFF. CDR3 nucleotides: TGTGCCAGCAGCTTGGTACAGGGACTTAATGAAAAACTGTTTTTT.

This chain joins TRBV2 and TRBJ1-6, with D unclear. V lost 2 bases and J 7 bases, leaving 9 bases between the germline ends. Germline V gives CDR1 SNHLY, CDR2 FYNNEI. CDR3 length: 14 amino acids. The CDR3 bases are TGTGCCAGCAGTGAAATTCTCGGAAATTCACCCCTCCACTTT. Amino acids: CASSEILGNSPLHF. The complete variable domain, with remaining parts taken from reference TRBV2 and TRBJ1-6, reads EPEVTQTPSHQVTQMGQEVILRCVPISNHLYFYWYRQILGQKVEFLVSFYNNEISEKSEIFDDQFSVERPDGSNFTLKIRSTKLEDSAMYFCASSEILGNSPLHFGNGTRLTVT.

CDR3 amino acids: CASSSLMGARYEQYF. CDR3 nucleotides: TGTGCCAGCAGTTCCCTGATGGGGGCGAGGTACGAGCAGTACTTC. V and J are TRBV5-4 and TRBJ2-7, with a tentative D call TRBD1 (6 bases). From germline, CDR1 is SGHNT and CDR2 YYREEE (reference sequence). The CDR3 length is 15 residues. The V end lost 5 bases, the J end lost 4 bases, and 19 bases lay between the germline ends. The entire variable domain, with the rest obtained from reference TRBV5-4 and TRBJ2-7, is as follows: ETGVTQSPTHLIKTRGQQVTLRCSSQSGHNTVSWYQQALGQGPQFIFQYYREEENGRGNFPPRFSGLQFPNYSSELNVNALELDDSALYLCASSSLMGARYEQYFGPGTRLTVT.

This chain connects TRBV2 to TRBJ2-3, with TRBD2 matching over 13 bases. The germline CDR1 and CDR2 sequences are SNHLY and FYNNEI. Unmatched junction bases numbered 4, after V lost 7 bases and J lost 0 bases. This CDR3 is 16 amino acids long. The CDR3 coding sequence is TGTGCCAGCAAACTAGCGGGGGGGACGAGCACAGATACGCAGTATTTT. Protein: CASKLAGGTSTDTQYF.

This CDR3 is CASSLATQGDEQFF. The DNA for the CDR3 is TGTGCCAGCAGCTTAGCGACCCAGGGGGATGAGCAGTTCTTC. The rearrangement joins TRBV7-8 to TRBJ2-1; TRBD1 agrees at 7 bases. The CDR3 covers 14 residues. Germline loops: CDR1 SGHVS, CDR2 FQNEAQ. The V and J ends lost 0 bases and 8 bases, in that order; junction bases with no gene match: 4.

The genes are TRBV2 and TRBJ2-7, with 11 positions matching TRBD1. V lost 2 bases and J lost 7; bases outside the gene matches: 4. Germline CDR1 reads SNHLY; CDR2 reads FYNNEI. The CDR3 sequence is 14 residues long. CDR3 in DNA: TGTGCCAGCAGTGAACTGGGACAGGGGGGTGAGCAGTACTTC. It yields the protein CASSELGQGGEQYF.

The chain employs TRBV10-1 and TRBJ2-7, with 9 positions matching TRBD1. The CDR3 extends over 14 amino acids. Germline CDR1 is WNHNN and CDR2 is SYGVQD (reference sequence). The V and J ends lost 2 bases and 5 bases, in that order; junction bases with no gene match: 4. CDR3 sequence: CASSEKDRGHEQYF. The CDR3 nucleotides are TGCGCCAGCAGTGAGAAGGACAGGGGACACGAGCAGTACTTC.

The chain joins TRBV7-3 to TRBJ2-1, with D perhaps matching TRBD1 (6 bases). Germline V gene sequence: CDR1 SGHTA, CDR2 FQGTGA. The CDR3 is 15 amino acids. Between the trimmed V and J ends, which lost 3 bases and 0 bases, there was a span of 9 bases. Written as DNA, the CDR3 is TGTGCCAGCAGCTTGCAGGGGAGCTCCTACAATGAGCAGTTCTTC. This codes for CASSLQGSSYNEQFF.

The chain is built from TRBV5-4 and TRBJ2-7; D gene ambiguous. The CDR3 covers 13 residues. The germline V gene has CDR1 SGHNT and CDR2 YYREEE (reference sequence). Deletions cut 4 bases from V and 1 base from J, with 9 bases between. The CDR3 spells CASSLRSSYEQYF. CDR3 bases: TGTGCCAGCAGCCTCAGGAGTTCCTACGAGCAGTACTTC.

CDR3 coding DNA: TGTGCCAGCAGCTCTTTAACCGGACTAGCGGGGGAGGTAGATACGCAGTATTTT. This sequence encodes CASSSLTGLAGEVDTQYF. The V and J genes are TRBV5-6 and TRBJ2-3, with 13 positions matching TRBD2. V lost 3 bases, J lost 5 bases, and 12 bases stayed unmatched. CDR3 length equals 18 residues. The germline V gene encodes CDR1 SGHDT and CDR2 YYEEEE.

The rearrangement links TRBV5-4 to TRBJ1-2, with D perhaps matching TRBD1 (6 bases). Germline lookup yields CDR1 SGHNT and CDR2 YYREEE (reference sequence). The CDR3 loop spans 14 amino acids. V gave up 5 bases and J gave up 4 bases, with 15 bases separating them. The CDR3 region is CASRRQADFYGYTF. CDR3 in DNA: TGTGCCAGCAGACGACAGGCCGATTTCTATGGCTACACCTTC.

The V and J genes are TRBV10-3 and TRBJ1-4, with D perhaps matching TRBD1 (6 bases). Deletions cut 4 bases from V and 8 bases from J, with 11 bases between. This CDR3 has 13 residues. Germline V lookup: CDR1 ENHRY, CDR2 SYGVKD. The CDR3 DNA is TGTGCCATCAGTGCAGGGGCTAGAGAAAAACTGTTTTTT. Translating gives CAISAGAREKLFF.